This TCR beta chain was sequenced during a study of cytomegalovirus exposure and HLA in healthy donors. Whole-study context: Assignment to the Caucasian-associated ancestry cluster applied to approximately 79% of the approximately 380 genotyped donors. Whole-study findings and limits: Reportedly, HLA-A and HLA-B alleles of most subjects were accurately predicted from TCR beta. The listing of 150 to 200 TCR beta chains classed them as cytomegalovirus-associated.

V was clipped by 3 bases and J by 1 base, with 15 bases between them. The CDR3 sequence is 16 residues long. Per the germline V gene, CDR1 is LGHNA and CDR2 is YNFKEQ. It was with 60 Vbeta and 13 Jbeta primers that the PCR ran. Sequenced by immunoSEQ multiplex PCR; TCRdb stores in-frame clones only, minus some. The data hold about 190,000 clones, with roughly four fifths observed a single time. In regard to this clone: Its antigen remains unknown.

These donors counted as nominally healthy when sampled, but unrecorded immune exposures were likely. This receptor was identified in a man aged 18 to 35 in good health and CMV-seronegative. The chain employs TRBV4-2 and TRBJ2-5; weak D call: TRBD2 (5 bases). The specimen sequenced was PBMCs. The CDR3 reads CASSHADIATQETQYF. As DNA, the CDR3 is TGTGCCAGCAGCCATGCTGACATAGCGACCCAAGAGACCCAGTACTTC.